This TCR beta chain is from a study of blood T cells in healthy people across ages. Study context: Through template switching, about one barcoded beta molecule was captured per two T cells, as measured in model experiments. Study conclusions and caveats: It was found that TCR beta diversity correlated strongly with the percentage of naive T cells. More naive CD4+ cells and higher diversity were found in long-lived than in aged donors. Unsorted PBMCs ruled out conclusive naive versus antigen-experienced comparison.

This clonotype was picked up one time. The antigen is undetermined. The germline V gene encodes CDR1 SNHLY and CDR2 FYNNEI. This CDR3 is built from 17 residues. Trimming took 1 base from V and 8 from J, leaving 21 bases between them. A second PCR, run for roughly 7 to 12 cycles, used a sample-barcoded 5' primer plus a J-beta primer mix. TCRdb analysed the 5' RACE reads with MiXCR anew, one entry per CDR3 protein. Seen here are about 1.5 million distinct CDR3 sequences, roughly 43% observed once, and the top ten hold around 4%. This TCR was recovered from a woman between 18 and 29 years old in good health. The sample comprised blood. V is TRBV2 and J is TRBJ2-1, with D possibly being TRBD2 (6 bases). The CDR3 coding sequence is TGTGCCAGCAGTGAAGGGATCGGGGAGGACCAAGGTGATGAGCAGTTCTTC. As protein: CASSEGIGEDQGDEQFF.